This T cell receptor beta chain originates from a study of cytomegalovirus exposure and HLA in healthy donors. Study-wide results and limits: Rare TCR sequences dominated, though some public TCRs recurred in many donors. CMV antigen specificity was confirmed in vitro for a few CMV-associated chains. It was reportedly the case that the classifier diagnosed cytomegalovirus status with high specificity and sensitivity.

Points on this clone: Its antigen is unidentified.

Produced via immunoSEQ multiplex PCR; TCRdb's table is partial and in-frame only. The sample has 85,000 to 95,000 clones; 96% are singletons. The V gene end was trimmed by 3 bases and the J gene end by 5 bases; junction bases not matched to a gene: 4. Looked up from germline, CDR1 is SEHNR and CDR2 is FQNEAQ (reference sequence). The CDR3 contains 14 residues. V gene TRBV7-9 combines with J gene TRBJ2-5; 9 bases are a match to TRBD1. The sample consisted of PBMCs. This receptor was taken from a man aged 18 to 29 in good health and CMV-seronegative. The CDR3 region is CASSLGQGLETQYF. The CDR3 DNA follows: TGTGCCAGCAGCTTGGGACAGGGTCTGGAGACCCAGTACTTC.